The clone carrying this TCR beta chain was seen ten or more times. It was uncontrolled infection, other autoimmune disease, pregnancy or lactation that excluded patients. This specimen belongs to a study of T cells in Graves' hyperthyroidism and ophthalmopathy. Researchers took RNA transcripts and amplified the TCR beta CDR3 regions from them. TCR CDR3 underwent first-round RT-PCR with the HTBI primer set. Via MiXCR, TCRdb re-called the multiplex PCR reads, giving one row per CDR3 protein. The data hold around 300,000 distinct CDR3 sequences, with over 11% observed a single time. This sequence originates from a woman aged 25 to 39 with Graves' hyperthyroidism. Sequencing input: blood.

The CDR3 loop is CASSFPRGGRSTDTQYF. The CDR3, as DNA: TGTGCCAGCAGTTTTCCTCGGGGCGGGCGTAGCACAGATACGCAGTATTTT. This sequence joins TRBV28 and TRBJ2-3; D tentatively fits TRBD1 or TRBD2 (5 bases each). V was cut by 3 bases and J by 0 bases, with 16 bases left in between. Germline V gives CDR1 MDHEN, CDR2 SYDVKM. The CDR3 is 17 residues long.